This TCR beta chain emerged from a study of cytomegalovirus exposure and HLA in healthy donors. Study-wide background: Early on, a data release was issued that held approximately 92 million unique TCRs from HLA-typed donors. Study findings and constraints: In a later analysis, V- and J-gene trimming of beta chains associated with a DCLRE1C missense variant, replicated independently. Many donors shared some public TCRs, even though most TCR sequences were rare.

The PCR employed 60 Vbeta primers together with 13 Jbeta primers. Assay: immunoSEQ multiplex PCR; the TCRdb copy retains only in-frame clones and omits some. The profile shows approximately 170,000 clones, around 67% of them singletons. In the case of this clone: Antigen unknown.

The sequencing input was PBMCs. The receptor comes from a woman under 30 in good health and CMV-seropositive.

As DNA, the CDR3 is TGTGCCAGCAGTTCCCAGGGTTTTTATGGCTACACCTTC. Translation: CASSSQGFYGYTF. The gene calls are TRBV28 and TRBJ1-2, with D possibly being TRBD1 (5 bases). V lost 4 bases to trimming and J lost 5 bases, with 11 bases between them. This CDR3 comprises 13 residues. Germline V gene data show CDR1 as MDHEN and CDR2 as SYDVKM.